The 20 T cell receptor beta chains presented below share a single source sample, sequenced in a study of cytomegalovirus exposure and HLA in healthy donors (dated by TCRdb to about 2017). The library was prepared using the immunoSEQ multiplex PCR assay. For the multiplex PCR, a mixture combining 60 forward primers for TCR Vbeta segments and 13 reverse primers for TCR Jbeta segments was used. TCRdb carries this immuneACCESS record with in-frame sequences only. Its versions omit some clonotypes, under half of them owing to an unresolved V gene in the studies checked, with the rest unexplained. Within this sample are about 130,000 clones, with approximately 80% of them counted one time only. 1% of the sample rests with the top ten. Sequencing input: PBMCs. Receptors were obtained from a human donor in good health.

This clone has just one count. The chain employs TRBV28 and TRBJ2-7; a possible D gene is TRBD2 (7 bases). The CDR3 consists of 16 residues. Germline lookup yields CDR1 MDHEN and CDR2 SYDVKM. Trimming left V 3 bases short and J 3 bases short, with 18 bases between. The CDR3 loop is CASSLGGGGNGYEQYF. CDR3 nucleotides: TGTGCCAGCAGTTTGGGAGGGGGGGGGAACGGCTACGAGCAGTACTTC.

The V call is TRBV27, the J call TRBJ2-7; 7 bases match TRBD1. CDR1 is MNHEY, CDR2 SMNVEV, per germline (reference sequence). This CDR3 comprises 15 residues. V trimming: 5 bases; J trimming: 2 bases; junction bases outside the gene matches: 9. This CDR3 is CASSERTGGTYEQYF. CDR3 in DNA: TGTGCCAGCAGTGAGCGGACAGGAGGAACCTACGAGCAGTACTTC.

The CDR3 nucleotides read TGTGCCAGCAGAGCCGCCCTAGGCGGTTCCTACAATGAGCAGTTCTTC. Residues: CASRAALGGSYNEQFF. The chain carries TRBV25-1 and TRBJ2-1; no firm D call. CDR1 MGHDK and CDR2 SYGVNS come from the germline V gene. The CDR3 totals 16 residues. Trimming removed 6 bases from V and 1 base from J, with 16 bases in between. The full variable domain, in which reference TRBV25-1 and TRBJ2-1 provide the parts outside the CDR3, is EADIYQTPRYLVIGTGKKITLECSQTMGHDKMYWYQQDPGMELHLIHYSYGVNSTEKGDLSSESTVSRIRTEHFPLTLESARPSHTSQYLCASRAALGGSYNEQFFGPGTRLTVL.

The rearrangement joins TRBV7-6 to TRBJ2-3, with D possibly TRBD2 on 5 matching bases. V lost 1 base and J lost 1, with 6 bases in between. The CDR3 length is 14 residues. Germline V gene lookup returns CDR1 SGHVS and CDR2 FNYEAQ. The CDR3 here is CASSLVRGTDTQYF. The CDR3 DNA follows: TGTGCCAGCAGCTTAGTGCGGGGCACAGATACGCAGTATTTT.

The V and J genes are TRBV10-2 and TRBJ2-5, with 8 bases aligning to TRBD1. V lost 6 bases to trimming and J lost 4 bases; unmatched junction nucleotides: 7. Per the germline V gene, CDR1 is WSHSY and CDR2 is SAAADI. The CDR3 loop spans 14 amino acids. CDR3 sequence (DNA): TGCGCCAGCAGCGGAACACAGGGGGGAGAGACCCAGTACTTC. It yields the protein CASSGTQGGETQYF.

The chain carries TRBV6-5 and TRBJ2-7, with D possibly TRBD2 on 5 matching bases. The length of the CDR3 is 14 residues. Trimming cost V 0 bases and J 4 bases, with 10 bases left between them. The germline CDR1 and CDR2 sequences are MNHEY and SVGAGI. As DNA, the CDR3 is TGTGCCAGCAGTTACTCGAGGGCAGGATACGAGCAGTACTTC. It is translated as CASSYSRAGYEQYF.

The genes are TRBV29-1 and TRBJ2-7, with TRBD1 matching over 7 bases. Trimming at V came to 5 bases and at J to 6 bases, leaving 4 bases not matched to a gene. CDR1 is SQVTM, CDR2 ANQGSEA, per germline. The CDR3 has 11 residues. DNA for the CDR3: TGCAGCGTTATCTCAGGGGGCGAGCAGTACTTC. It translates to CSVISGGEQYF.

The V and J genes are TRBV9 and TRBJ2-2; D is unresolved. CDR3 length equals 15 residues. Trimming stripped 0 bases from V and 5 bases from J, with 11 bases between. CDR1 SGDLS and CDR2 YYNGEE come from the germline V gene. The CDR3 protein is CASSVGGPKTGELFF. The DNA for the CDR3 is TGTGCCAGCAGCGTAGGCGGCCCCAAGACCGGGGAGCTGTTTTTT. The complete variable domain, with remaining parts taken from reference TRBV9 and TRBJ2-2, reads DSGVTQTPKHLITATGQRVTLRCSPRSGDLSVYWYQQSLDQGLQFLIQYYNGEERAKGNILERFSAQQFPDLHSELNLSSLELGDSALYFCASSVGGPKTGELFFGEGSRLTVL.

The CDR3 reads CASSMTRDREYGANVLTF. The CDR3 DNA reads as TGTGCCAGTAGTATGACTCGGGACAGGGAATATGGGGCCAACGTCCTGACTTTC. The chain combines TRBV19 with TRBJ2-6; 9 nucleotides align to TRBD1. V shed 3 bases and J 3 bases; nucleotides not matched to a gene: 9. Per germline, CDR1 LNHDA and CDR2 SQIVND (reference sequence). The CDR3 is 18 amino acids.

The sample holds a few counts of this clone. The rearrangement links TRBV5-1 to TRBJ2-6; a weak D match, TRBD2 (6 bases). The CDR3 runs to 18 residues. Germline values: CDR1 SGHRS, CDR2 YFSETQ. Trimming stripped 4 bases from V and 0 bases from J, with 17 bases between. This chain's CDR3 is CASSPAGTGGSGANVLTF. Here the CDR3 DNA reads TGCGCCAGCAGCCCCGCCGGGACTGGGGGCTCTGGGGCCAACGTCCTGACTTTC.

The rearrangement joins TRBV27 to TRBJ2-5, with D possibly matching TRBD2 (6 bases). Trimming took off 6 bases at V and 7 bases at J, with 18 bases between the two ends. From germline, CDR1 is MNHEY and CDR2 SMNVEV (reference sequence). The CDR3 sequence is 14 residues long. The CDR3 DNA follows: TGTGCCAGCAGACCCGGGACTGGCTTTATGACCCAGTACTTC. It codes for CASRPGTGFMTQYF.

V gene TRBV18 combines with J gene TRBJ2-3; 7 bases fit TRBD2. With 7 bases clipped from V and 5 bases from J, the junction kept 9 bases outside the gene matches. The CDR3 is 14 amino acids. Germline CDR1 KGHSH, CDR2 LQKENI. DNA for the CDR3: TGTGCCAGCTGGGGGACTACCAAAGTAGATACGCAGTATTTT. Translated, it gives CASWGTTKVDTQYF. Full variable domain (rest looked up from reference TRBV18 and TRBJ2-3): NAGVMQNPRHLVRRRGQEARLRCSPMKGHSHVYWYRQLPEEGLKFMVYLQKENIIDESGMPKERFSAEFPKEGPSILRIQQVVRGDSAAYFCASWGTTKVDTQYFGPGTRLTVL.

The DNA for the CDR3 is TGTGCCAACAGGAATAGTAACTATGGCTACACCTTC. Its translation is CANRNSNYGYTF. V gene TRBV2 combines with J gene TRBJ1-2, with D perhaps matching TRBD1 (5 bases). From germline, CDR1 is SNHLY and CDR2 FYNNEI. Trimming took 10 bases from V and 1 from J, leaving 10 bases between them. The CDR3 has 12 residues.

The gene calls are TRBV5-1 and TRBJ1-1, with D possibly being TRBD1 (6 bases). This CDR3 has 14 amino acids. Germline lookup yields CDR1 SGHRS and CDR2 YFSETQ. Trimming took 4 bases from V and 3 from J, leaving 13 bases between them. CDR3 sequence (DNA): TGCGCCAGCAGCATACAGGGAAGTGACACTGAAGCTTTCTTT. It translates to CASSIQGSDTEAFF.

The rearrangement links TRBV18 to TRBJ1-2, with a weak D call TRBD1 (5 bases). The CDR3 contains 14 residues. V lost 0 bases and J lost 4, with 9 bases in between. Germline CDR1 and CDR2: KGHSH and LQKENI. CDR3 amino acids: CASSPPGQSYGYTF. The CDR3 DNA sequence: TGTGCCAGCTCACCACCGGGGCAGAGCTATGGCTACACCTTC.

DNA for the CDR3: TGTGCCAGCAGTTACTCGATCGGGGGATCGGCCGGGGAGCTGTTTTTT. It is translated as CASSYSIGGSAGELFF. This rearrangement joins TRBV6-5 to TRBJ2-2, with D perhaps TRBD2 (6 bases). This CDR3 is 16 amino acids long. The germline CDR1 and CDR2 sequences are MNHEY and SVGAGI. V lost 0 bases and J lost 6, with 14 bases in between.

This chain connects TRBV10-2 to TRBJ2-7; 12 bases match TRBD1. CDR1 WSHSY and CDR2 SAAADI come from the germline V gene. After removal of 6 bases from V and 3 bases from J, the junction contained 6 bases not matched to a gene. The CDR3 totals 15 residues. The CDR3 sequence: CASRGQGAGHYEQYF. The CDR3 nucleotides read TGCGCCAGCAGGGGACAGGGGGCAGGGCACTACGAGCAGTACTTC.

CDR3 bases: TGCGCCAGCAGCTTGGCTCAGGGGGCGGTGGGCACTGAAGCTTTCTTT. It is translated as CASSLAQGAVGTEAFF. This chain connects TRBV5-1 to TRBJ1-1, with 8 positions matching TRBD1. Germline CDR1 SGHRS, CDR2 YFSETQ. Trimming cost V 0 bases and J 4 bases; bases outside gene matches: 8. This CDR3 is 16 amino acids long.

V is TRBV29-1 and J is TRBJ1-2, with 8 bases aligning to TRBD1. Losses at the gene ends were 6 bases for V and 4 bases for J; bases not matched to a gene: 13. Germline V gene sequence: CDR1 SQVTM, CDR2 ANQGSEA. The CDR3 loop spans 15 amino acids. CDR3 nucleotide sequence: TGCAGCGTGGCTACCGGCGGACAGGGAGGCTATGGCTACACCTTC. It translates to CSVATGGQGGYGYTF.

This sequence joins TRBV7-9 and TRBJ1-1; D may be TRBD1 (6 bases). Deletions cut 3 bases from V and 8 bases from J, with 16 bases between. Germline-derived CDR1 and CDR2 are SEHNR and FQNEAQ (reference sequence). CDR3 size: 14 residues. The CDR3 nucleotides are TGTGCCAGCAGCTTCACGATTGGGGGACACGAAGCTTTCTTT. This translates into CASSFTIGGHEAFF.